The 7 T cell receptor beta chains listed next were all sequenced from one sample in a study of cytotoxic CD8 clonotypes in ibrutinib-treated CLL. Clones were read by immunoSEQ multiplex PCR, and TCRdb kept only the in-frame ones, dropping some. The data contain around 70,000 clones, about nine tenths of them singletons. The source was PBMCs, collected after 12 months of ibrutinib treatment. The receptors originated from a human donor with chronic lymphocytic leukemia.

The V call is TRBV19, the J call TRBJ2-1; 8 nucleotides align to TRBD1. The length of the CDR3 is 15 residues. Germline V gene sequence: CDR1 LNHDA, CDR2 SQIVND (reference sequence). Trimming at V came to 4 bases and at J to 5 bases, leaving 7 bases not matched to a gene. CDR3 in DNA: TGTGCCAGTAGTACACTCGGGACAGGAAACAATGAGCAGTTCTTC. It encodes CASSTLGTGNNEQFF.

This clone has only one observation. Here the CDR3 DNA reads TGTGCCTGGAGACCAAAATATTATAGCAATCAGCCCCAGCATTTT. This codes for CAWRPKYYSNQPQHF. The V and J genes are TRBV30 and TRBJ1-5; D gene uncertain. Deletions cut 3 bases from V and 0 bases from J, with 12 bases between. The length of the CDR3 is 15 residues. Looked up from germline, CDR1 is GTSNPN and CDR2 is SVGIG (reference sequence).

CDR3 DNA sequence: TGCGCCAGCAGCCACGGACAGGGGACCCGAGGGGTGAACAATGAGCAGTTCTTC. Residues: CASSHGQGTRGVNNEQFF. The rearrangement uses TRBV4-1 and TRBJ2-1; TRBD1 agrees at 9 bases. J gave up 5 bases and V 3 bases, and 14 bases lay outside the gene matches. Per the germline V gene, CDR1 is MGHRA and CDR2 is YSYEKL. The CDR3 covers 18 residues.

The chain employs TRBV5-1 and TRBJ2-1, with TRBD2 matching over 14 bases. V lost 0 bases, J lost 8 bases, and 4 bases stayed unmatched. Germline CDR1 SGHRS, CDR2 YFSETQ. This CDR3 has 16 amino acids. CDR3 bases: TGCGCCAGCAGCTTGGATGGGACTAGCGGGAGCCATGAGCAGTTCTTC. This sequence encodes CASSLDGTSGSHEQFF.

The CDR3 DNA sequence: TGTGCCAGCAGCTTGGCCTTTGCACAGGTCTACAATGAGCAGTTCTTC. Translated: CASSLAFAQVYNEQFF. The V gene is TRBV5-4, the J gene TRBJ2-1; TRBD1 might be the D (5 bases). The germline V gene has CDR1 SGHNT and CDR2 YYREEE (reference sequence). V was trimmed by 0 bases and J by 3 bases, leaving 13 bases between them. This CDR3 spans 16 amino acids.

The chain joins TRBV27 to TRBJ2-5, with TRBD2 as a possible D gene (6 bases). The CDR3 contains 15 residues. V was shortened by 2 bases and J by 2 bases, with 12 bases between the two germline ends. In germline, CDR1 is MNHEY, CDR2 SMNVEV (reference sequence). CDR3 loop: CASSLVPGLQETQYF. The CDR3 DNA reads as TGTGCCAGCAGTTTAGTCCCCGGACTACAAGAGACCCAGTACTTC.

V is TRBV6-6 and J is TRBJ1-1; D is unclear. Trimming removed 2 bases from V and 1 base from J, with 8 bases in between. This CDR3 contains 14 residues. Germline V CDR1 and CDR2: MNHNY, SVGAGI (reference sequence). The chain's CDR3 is CASSYVGRNTEAFF. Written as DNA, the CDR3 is TGTGCCAGCAGTTACGTAGGTAGGAACACTGAAGCTTTCTTT.